Listed below are T cell receptor beta chains from one sample, sequenced in a study of PD-1 blockade in classical Hodgkin lymphoma. The repertoire was sequenced with immunoSEQ multiplex PCR; TCRdb's copy has only in-frame clones and lacks some. Of some 45,000 clones listed, 88% are singletons. The starting material was peripheral blood mononuclear cells (PBMCs), obtained at baseline. These receptors all come from a human donor with classical Hodgkin lymphoma. Each CDR3 is given with its conserved first and last residue. The order of the fields is J gene, D gene, V gene, clone size, CDR3 protein, CDR3 DNA. A D gene is named only where the DNA matches it firmly. Clone sizes are given selectively: once, few, many, or a class where the clone is expanded.

TRBJ2-7	TRBD1	TRBV4-1	NA	CASSQVFWDRGPYEQYF	TGCGCCAGCAGCCAAGTTTTTTGGGACAGAGGGCCCTACGAGCAGTACTTC
TRBJ2-3	TRBD2	TRBV7-2	NA	CASSGTRAGGGDTQYF	TGTGCCAGCAGTGGTACCCGGGCGGGGGGGGGCGATACGCAGTATTTT
TRBJ1-2	TRBD1	TRBV28	NA	CASSLQGGGYGYTF	TGTGCCAGCAGCCTACAGGGGGGAGGCTATGGCTACACCTTC
TRBJ2-1	NA	TRBV27	NA	CASSLDMTSSYNEQFF	TGTGCCAGCAGTTTAGATATGACCAGCTCCTACAATGAGCAGTTCTTC
TRBJ2-2	NA	TRBV11-2	NA	CASSTLGFTGELFF	TGTGCCAGCAGCACTCTAGGGTTCACCGGGGAGCTGTTTTTT
TRBJ2-7	NA	TRBV13	NA	CASSLIGVGEQYF	TGTGCCAGCAGCTTAATAGGTGTCGGAGAGCAGTACTTC
TRBJ2-5	NA	TRBV27	NA	CASGLKETQYF	TGTGCCAGCGGCCTAAAAGAGACCCAGTACTTC
TRBJ1-1	NA	TRBV9	NA	CASSPREWVDTEAFF	TGTGCCAGCAGCCCGCGGGAGTGGGTAGACACTGAAGCTTTCTTT
TRBJ2-5	NA	TRBV6-1	few	CASSEGGSSETQYF	TGTGCCAGCAGTGAAGGGGGTAGCTCGGAGACCCAGTACTTC
TRBJ2-3	NA	TRBV11-2	NA	CASRALGTDTQYF	TGTGCCAGCAGGGCATTGGGAACAGATACGCAGTATTTT
TRBJ1-2	NA	TRBV28	NA	CASSLLSGNYGYTF	TGTGCCAGCAGTTTGTTGTCGGGTAACTATGGCTACACCTTC
TRBJ2-7	TRBD2	TRBV11-2	NA	CASSQERGSYEQYF	TGTGCCAGCAGTCAAGAGCGGGGTTCCTACGAGCAGTACTTC
TRBJ2-5	NA	TRBV6-6	NA	CASSIPRGERIETQYF	TGTGCCAGCAGTATACCCAGGGGGGAGCGGATTGAGACCCAGTACTTC
TRBJ2-7	TRBD1	TRBV18	NA	CASSPIGTGVYEQYF	TGTGCCAGCTCACCAATAGGGACAGGGGTGTACGAGCAGTACTTC
TRBJ1-1	NA	TRBV6-6	NA	CASSYSNTEAFF	TGTGCCAGCAGTTACTCGAACACTGAAGCTTTCTTT
TRBJ1-2	TRBD1	TRBV29-1	NA	CSVDQGTGVNYGYTF	TGCAGCGTTGATCAAGGGACAGGGGTAAACTATGGCTACACCTTC
TRBJ1-1	NA	TRBV5-1	once	CASRVEGNTEAFF	TGCGCCAGCAGGGTGGAGGGGAACACTGAAGCTTTCTTT
TRBJ2-2	TRBD2	TRBV9	once	CASSVVPGGKGNFAGELFF	TGTGCCAGCAGCGTAGTTCCGGGGGGTAAGGGTAATTTCGCCGGGGAGCTGTTTTTT
TRBJ2-1	NA	TRBV5-1	once	CASSLMTGRNEQFF	TGCGCCAGCAGCTTGATGACAGGGAGGAATGAGCAGTTCTTC
TRBJ2-3	NA	TRBV9	NA	CASSVVGNTQYF	TGTGCCAGCAGCGTTGTGGGAAATACGCAGTATTTT
TRBJ1-4	NA	TRBV19	NA	CASSIVPNVQQLFF	TGTGCCAGTAGTATTGTTCCCAACGTTCAACAACTGTTTTTT
TRBJ2-7	NA	TRBV18	NA	CASSPGTHIARYEQYF	TGTGCCAGCTCACCCGGAACCCACATCGCCCGCTACGAGCAGTACTTC
TRBJ2-7	NA	TRBV29-1	NA	CSVTDGGHEQYF	TGCAGCGTTACCGACGGCGGTCACGAGCAGTACTTC
TRBJ2-4	NA	TRBV7-9	NA	CASSPWTGLAKNIQYF	TGTGCCAGCAGCCCTTGGACTGGTTTAGCCAAAAACATTCAGTACTTC
TRBJ2-2	TRBD2	TRBV7-6	NA	CASSDQRAGVTNTGELFF	TGTGCCAGCAGCGATCAAAGGGCGGGAGTGACGAACACCGGGGAGCTGTTTTTT
TRBJ1-1	TRBD1	TRBV19	NA	CASSIADRVTEAFF	TGTGCCAGTAGTATTGCCGACAGGGTCACTGAAGCTTTCTTT